The 27 T cell receptor beta chains below all came from one sample that was sequenced in a study of cytomegalovirus exposure and HLA in healthy donors. Only in-frame clones appear in the TCRdb table, and some are missing; sequencing was by immunoSEQ multiplex PCR. The repertoire holds fewer than 200,000 clones, 85% seen once, with around a sixth in the top ten. Sequenced material: PBMCs. These receptors were obtained from a man aged 18 to 29 in good health and CMV-seropositive.

The V call is TRBV27, the J call TRBJ1-3; D gene ambiguous. Trimming removed 2 bases from V and 2 bases from J, with 7 bases in between. CDR1 is MNHEY and CDR2 is SMNVEV in the germline V gene (reference sequence). The CDR3 has 14 amino acids. CDR3 nucleotides: TGTGCCAGCAGTTTAGGCCTTCCTGGAAACACCATATATTTT. This sequence encodes CASSLGLPGNTIYF.

The chain recombines TRBV6-5 with TRBJ2-7; TRBD2 matches at 10 bases. The ends lost 7 bases at V and 0 bases at J; junction bases unmatched: 6. Germline loops: CDR1 MNHEY, CDR2 SVGAGI. The CDR3 consists of 15 residues. In DNA form, the CDR3 reads TGTGCCAGCAACTCCCTAGCGGGGGACTCCTACGAGCAGTACTTC. Amino acid sequence: CASNSLAGDSYEQYF.

The chain carries TRBV18 and TRBJ1-2; a possible D gene is TRBD1 (6 bases). Germline V gives CDR1 KGHSH, CDR2 LQKENI. V lost 6 bases and J 3 bases, leaving 17 bases between the germline ends. The CDR3 is 15 amino acids. The CDR3 protein is CASSPDRRSDYGYTF. The CDR3 coding sequence is TGTGCCAGCTCTCCCGACAGGAGGAGTGACTATGGCTACACCTTC.

This sequence joins TRBV28 and TRBJ2-3; D call uncertain. Germline CDR1 MDHEN, CDR2 SYDVKM. The V gene lost 4 bases and the J gene lost 0 bases, with 11 bases spanning the gap. CDR3 length: 15 amino acids. CDR3 DNA: TGTGCCAGCAGTTCCCCCGCGTTCAGCACAGATACGCAGTATTTT. Translating it yields CASSSPAFSTDTQYF.

The chain joins TRBV9 to TRBJ1-3; TRBD1 matches 8 bases. Unmatched junction bases numbered 7, after V lost 2 bases and J lost 0 bases. CDR1 SGDLS and CDR2 YYNGEE come from the germline V gene. CDR3 length: 17 amino acids. This CDR3 reads CASSVGTGLNSGNTIYF. For the CDR3, the DNA is TGTGCCAGCAGCGTCGGGACAGGTCTTAACTCTGGAAACACCATATATTTT.

This sequence joins TRBV7-5 and TRBJ1-2; TRBD1 was called by the table and not checked on the DNA. TRBV7-5 is classified as a pseudogene. There are 15 residues in the CDR3. CDR3: CARSLEDRPASGYTF. The CDR3 DNA reads as TGTGCCAGAAGCTTAGAGGACAGGCCCGCGAGTGGCTACACCTTC.

V usage is TRBV7-9 and J usage is TRBJ2-4; tentative D call: TRBD2 (6 bases). Deletions cut 2 bases from V and 2 bases from J, with 16 bases between. There are 17 residues in the CDR3. Looked up from germline, CDR1 is SEHNR and CDR2 is FQNEAQ (reference sequence). DNA for the CDR3: TGTGCCAGCAGCTTATTCGGGGACTCTATGACCAAAAACATTCAGTACTTC. Its translation is CASSLFGDSMTKNIQYF.

The rearrangement uses TRBV2 and TRBJ2-5; the D gene is possibly TRBD2 (6 bases). Between the trimmed V and J ends, which lost 2 bases and 10 bases, there was a span of 20 bases. The germline V gene has CDR1 SNHLY and CDR2 FYNNEI. The CDR3 is 15 residues long. The CDR3, as DNA: TGTGCCAGCAGTGAATCAGGCGCTGGGGGAGGTAGCCAGTACTTC. Its protein product is CASSESGAGGGSQYF.

The J gene is TRBJ2-7, the V gene TRBV7-9; a possible D gene is TRBD1 (5 bases). The CDR3 has 14 residues. The germline V gene encodes CDR1 SEHNR and CDR2 FQNEAQ (reference sequence). The V end lost 2 bases, the J end lost 6 bases, and 14 bases lay between the germline ends. CDR3 amino acids: CASSLSGQPLEQYF. CDR3 DNA sequence: TGTGCCAGCAGCTTATCCGGACAACCCCTCGAGCAGTACTTC.

This chain joins TRBV11-3 and TRBJ2-2, with 7 bases lining up with TRBD1. The junction had 12 bases not matched to a gene; V was cut back by 5 bases and J by 3 bases. Germline loops: CDR1 SGHNT, CDR2 YENEEA. The CDR3 spans 17 residues. For the CDR3, the DNA is TGTGCCAGCAGCCCCTGGGTAGGGCAGGGGGACACCGGGGAGCTGTTTTTT. The encoded protein is CASSPWVGQGDTGELFF.

V and J are TRBV10-1 and TRBJ2-5, with D tentatively TRBD1 (6 bases). The CDR3 sequence is 15 residues long. Germline lookup yields CDR1 WNHNN and CDR2 SYGVQD (reference sequence). Trimming took 3 bases from V and 4 from J, leaving 15 bases between them. The CDR3 DNA is TGCGCCAGCAGTGAAGCAGGGGCGGATGGAGAGACCCAGTACTTC. It specifies CASSEAGADGETQYF.

A word on this clone: The sample has other DNA sequences that encode this CDR3 too. The J gene is TRBJ2-3, the V gene TRBV6-1; 10 nucleotides match TRBD2. Germline trimming cut 5 bases from V and 1 base from J; bases unmatched to any gene: 0. Germline V gene lookup returns CDR1 MNHNS and CDR2 SASEGT. This CDR3 has 14 residues. DNA of the CDR3: TGTGCCAGCAGTCTAGCGGGGGGCACAGATACGCAGTATTTT. Translation gives CASSLAGGTDTQYF.

V and J are TRBV6-5 and TRBJ2-6; D gene uncertain. Between the trimmed V and J ends, which lost 0 bases and 4 bases, there was a span of 10 bases. The CDR3 spans 16 residues. CDR1 and CDR2 from the germline V gene are MNHEY and SVGAGI. The CDR3 loop is CASSYSPGSGANVLTF. CDR3 bases: TGTGCCAGCAGTTACTCTCCCGGGTCCGGGGCCAACGTCCTGACTTTC.

The J gene is TRBJ2-2, the V gene TRBV7-8, with D tentatively TRBD2 (7 bases). V lost 5 bases, J lost 1 base, and 14 bases lay in between. CDR1 and CDR2 from the germline V gene are SGHVS and FQNEAQ. The length of the CDR3 is 16 residues. DNA of the CDR3: TGTGCCAGCAGCCCCCGAGGGGGGGAGAACACCGGGGAGCTGTTTTTT. Translation gives CASSPRGGENTGELFF.

The chain joins TRBV6-5 to TRBJ2-1; D may be TRBD2 (6 bases). Germline CDR1 is MNHEY and CDR2 is SVGAGI. The CDR3 loop spans 14 amino acids. Between the trimmed V and J ends, which lost 2 bases and 8 bases, there was a span of 13 bases. CDR3 protein: CASSYGTGVHEQFF. CDR3 bases: TGTGCCAGCAGTTACGGGACTGGGGTTCATGAGCAGTTCTTC.

V and J are TRBV30 and TRBJ2-3; 7 positions agree with TRBD2. The CDR3 is 15 amino acids. Trimming took 0 bases from V and 0 from J; bases not matched to a gene: 3. The germline CDR1 and CDR2 sequences are GTSNPN and SVGIG (reference sequence). The CDR3 DNA reads as TGTGCCTGGAGTGTGCGGGGGACTAGCACAGATACGCAGTATTTT. Translated, it gives CAWSVRGTSTDTQYF.

The rearrangement joins TRBV11-2 to TRBJ2-5, with 8 positions matching TRBD2. Unmatched junction bases numbered 8, after V lost 6 bases and J lost 5 bases. The CDR3 spans 14 residues. CDR1 and CDR2 (germline): SGHAT, FQNNGV. CDR3 amino acids: CASRGASGGETQYF. The CDR3 nucleotides read TGTGCCAGCAGGGGAGCTTCGGGAGGGGAGACCCAGTACTTC.

This clone was recorded only once. The chain recombines TRBV5-1 with TRBJ1-6, with TRBD1 identical over 10 bases. After removal of 7 bases from V and 3 bases from J, the junction contained 4 bases not matched to a gene. The CDR3 loop spans 15 amino acids. CDR1 is SGHRS, CDR2 YFSETQ, per germline. The CDR3 DNA reads as TGCGCCAGCCGATGGACAGGGGGCTATAATTCACCCCTCCACTTT. Translation: CASRWTGGYNSPLHF.

The J gene is TRBJ2-3, the V gene TRBV7-2; D unclear. CDR1 is SGHTA and CDR2 is FQGNSA in the germline V gene. V dropped 5 bases and J dropped 2 bases, with 5 bases sitting between them. This CDR3 spans 12 amino acids. CDR3 in amino acids: CASSLSTDTQYF. CDR3 DNA sequence: TGTGCCAGCAGCCTATCCACAGATACGCAGTATTTT.

This chain links TRBV9 with TRBJ2-1, with 8 bases matching TRBD2. The CDR3 spans 13 residues. V shed 7 bases and J 6 bases; nucleotides not matched to a gene: 6. Germline lookup yields CDR1 SGDLS and CDR2 YYNGEE. In DNA form, the CDR3 reads TGTGCCAGCGCGGGGGGTTCCCGCAATGAGCAGTTCTTC. It is translated as CASAGGSRNEQFF.

As concerns this clone: The sample carries other DNA sequences with the same CDR3. The chain links TRBV5-6 to TRBJ2-7; D might be TRBD1 (5 bases). V dropped 0 bases and J dropped 3 bases, with 7 bases sitting between them. The CDR3 contains 13 residues. CDR1 is SGHDT and CDR2 is YYEEEE in the germline V gene. The CDR3, as DNA: TGTGCCAGCAGCTTGGCAGGGATCTACGAGCAGTACTTC. This codes for CASSLAGIYEQYF.

The J gene is TRBJ1-1, the V gene TRBV29-1; no clear D gene. Germline V gives CDR1 SQVTM, CDR2 ANQGSEA. CDR3 size: 13 residues. The V gene lost 8 bases and the J gene lost 0 bases, with 13 bases spanning the gap. CDR3 sequence reads: CSSIYSLNTEAFF. In nucleotides, the CDR3 is TGCAGCTCTATTTACTCACTGAACACTGAAGCTTTCTTT.

This rearrangement joins TRBV6-1 to TRBJ1-1; D may be TRBD1 (6 bases). The germline V gene encodes CDR1 MNHNS and CDR2 SASEGT. The CDR3 is made up of 14 amino acids. Trimming cost V 0 bases and J 1 base, with 6 bases left between them. The DNA of the CDR3 is TGTGCCAGCAGTGAAGCGGGGGCGAACACTGAAGCTTTCTTT. Translating it yields CASSEAGANTEAFF.

The CDR3 here is CASSRNRVDYEQYF. The CDR3, as DNA: TGTGCCAGCAGTCGGAACCGGGTAGACTACGAGCAGTACTTC. The chain carries TRBV6-6 and TRBJ2-7; D unclear. CDR3 length equals 14 residues. The germline gives CDR1 MNHNY, CDR2 SVGAGI (reference sequence). Trimming took 5 bases from V and 3 from J, leaving 14 bases between them.

The chain carries TRBV19 and TRBJ2-7; possible D gene TRBD2, 5 bases. This CDR3 contains 15 residues. Germline values: CDR1 LNHDA, CDR2 SQIVND (reference sequence). V was shortened by 0 bases and J by 5 bases, with 14 bases between the two germline ends. The CDR3 region is CASSIDLRDIDEQYF. DNA of the CDR3: TGTGCCAGTAGTATAGATCTCCGGGATATTGACGAGCAGTACTTC. Together with reference TRBV19 and TRBJ2-7, the CDR3 gives the full variable domain: DGGITQSPKYLFRKEGQNVTLSCEQNLNHDAMYWYRQDPGQGLRLIYYSQIVNDFQKGDIAEGYSVSREKKESFPLTVTSAQKNPTAFYLCASSIDLRDIDEQYFGPGTRLTVT.

The chain combines TRBV2 with TRBJ2-1, with no clear D. Trimming took 3 bases from V and 9 from J, leaving 12 bases between them. The germline V gene encodes CDR1 SNHLY and CDR2 FYNNEI. The CDR3 loop spans 13 amino acids. The CDR3 DNA reads TGTGCCAGCAGTGAGACATGGGTTGCTGAGCAGTTCTTC. This sequence encodes CASSETWVAEQFF.

The chain has TRBV28 and TRBJ1-2, with TRBD1 matching 7 bases. The germline V gene has CDR1 MDHEN and CDR2 SYDVKM. Trimming removed 5 bases from V and 6 bases from J; junction bases left unmatched: 9. The CDR3 is made up of 14 amino acids. The CDR3: CASSPSDRPDGYTF. CDR3 nucleotide sequence: TGTGCCAGCAGTCCCTCGGACAGGCCGGATGGCTACACCTTC.